The sample holds one count of the clone carrying this T cell receptor beta chain. Its antigen is unknown. The sample originates from a study of blood T cells in healthy people across ages. Whole-study findings and limits: Among T cells, TCR beta diversity per million cells dropped roughly linearly as age rose. With unsorted PBMCs, a conclusive comparison of naive versus antigen-experienced cells was not possible.

A second 7 to 11 cycle PCR used barcoded and J-beta primers. Using its own MiXCR run on the 5' RACE reads, TCRdb lists one record per CDR3 protein. The table records about 720,000 distinct CDR3 sequences, 20% to 25% of them present only once. Samples each yielded at least 5.5 micrograms of total RNA. The CDR3 is 13 amino acids. The germline CDR1 and CDR2 sequences are LNHNV and YYDKDF (reference sequence). Deletions cut 5 bases from V and 4 bases from J, with 11 bases between. This clonotype was obtained from a man between 65 and 80 years old in good health. Material for sequencing was blood. This chain uses TRBV15 with TRBJ1-2; TRBD1 might be the D (5 bases). For the CDR3, the DNA is TGTGCCACCAGCCGGGGGACTTCCTATGGCTACACCTTC. It yields the protein CATSRGTSYGYTF.